Listed below are T cell receptor beta chains from one sample, sequenced in a study of OX40 agonist ivuxolimab in advanced cancers. Measured with immunoSEQ multiplex PCR; TCRdb has only the in-frame clones, and not every one. The data show tens of thousands of clones, 85% seen once. The specimen was CD4+ or CD8+ T cells sorted from blood, collected in a trial of the OX40 agonist ivuxolimab. The origin of the receptors is an adult with an advanced solid tumor such as melanoma, head and neck, liver or kidney cancer. The CDR3 runs from the conserved cysteine through the conserved F or W. The order of the fields is D gene, J gene, clone size, V gene, CDR3 DNA, CDR3 protein. A D gene is named only where the DNA matches it firmly. A row's size may be missing; if present it is once, few, many or a size class.

d_call: .
j_call: TRBJ1-3
clone_size: .
v_call: TRBV13
cdr3_nt: TGTGCCAGCAGCTTACTTACAGGGCCCTACTCCTCGGGAAACACCATATATTTT
cdr3_aa: CASSLLTGPYSSGNTIYF

d_call: TRBD1
j_call: TRBJ2-1
clone_size: once
v_call: TRBV11-2
cdr3_nt: TGTGCCAGCAGCTCCGGACGGACAGGGGCCGAGCAGTTCTTC
cdr3_aa: CASSSGRTGAEQFF

d_call: .
j_call: TRBJ2-7
clone_size: .
v_call: TRBV5-1
cdr3_nt: TGCGCCAGCAGCCTGGTGACCCTGGGGGAGCAGTACTTC
cdr3_aa: CASSLVTLGEQYF

d_call: .
j_call: TRBJ1-1
clone_size: few
v_call: TRBV19
cdr3_nt: TGTGCCAGTAGTATACAAGTGAACACTGAAGCTTTCTTT
cdr3_aa: CASSIQVNTEAFF

d_call: .
j_call: TRBJ1-5
clone_size: once
v_call: TRBV10-3
cdr3_nt: TGTGCCATCAGTGGAAGAGGAATTAATCAGCCCCAGCATTTT
cdr3_aa: CAISGRGINQPQHF

d_call: .
j_call: TRBJ2-2
clone_size: .
v_call: TRBV25-1
cdr3_nt: TGTGCCAGCAGCCCACAGGGATCGACCGGGGAGCTGTTTTTT
cdr3_aa: CASSPQGSTGELFF

d_call: .
j_call: TRBJ2-1
clone_size: .
v_call: TRBV11-2
cdr3_nt: TGTGCCAGCAGCTTTCCCCAGGGTGGCAATGAGCAGTTCTTC
cdr3_aa: CASSFPQGGNEQFF

d_call: .
j_call: TRBJ2-7
clone_size: .
v_call: TRBV6-1
cdr3_nt: TGTGCCAGCAGTGAATTTCGGGGGCTATTATCCTACGAGCAGTACTTC
cdr3_aa: CASSEFRGLLSYEQYF

d_call: TRBD1
j_call: TRBJ1-2
clone_size: .
v_call: TRBV10-3
cdr3_nt: TGTGCCATCAGTTCGGGACAGGGGAACGGCTACACCTTC
cdr3_aa: CAISSGQGNGYTF

d_call: .
j_call: TRBJ1-4
clone_size: .
v_call: TRBV5-1
cdr3_nt: TGCGCCAGCAGCTTGGGTGGGGGCACTAATGAAAAACTGTTTTTT
cdr3_aa: CASSLGGGTNEKLFF

d_call: .
j_call: TRBJ2-7
clone_size: once
v_call: TRBV11-2
cdr3_nt: TGTGCCAGCAGTGGGTGGGGCCTCTCCTACGAGCAGTACTTC
cdr3_aa: CASSGWGLSYEQYF

d_call: TRBD2
j_call: TRBJ2-3
clone_size: .
v_call: TRBV5-4
cdr3_nt: TGTGCCAGCAGCTTGGGGCTAGCGGGGGGGCGCACAGATACGCAGTATTTT
cdr3_aa: CASSLGLAGGRTDTQYF

d_call: TRBD1
j_call: TRBJ2-2
clone_size: once
v_call: TRBV2
cdr3_nt: TGTGCCAGCAGTCGACAGGGGGCGAGGAACACCGGGGAGCTGTTTTTT
cdr3_aa: CASSRQGARNTGELFF

d_call: .
j_call: TRBJ2-2
clone_size: .
v_call: TRBV6-1
cdr3_nt: TGTGCCAGCATCCCCACCGGCGCGAACACCGGGGAGCTGTTTTTT
cdr3_aa: CASIPTGANTGELFF

d_call: .
j_call: TRBJ1-5
clone_size: .
v_call: TRBV28
cdr3_nt: TGTGCCAGCAGCCCATCAAGGATTGCTCCTTATAGCAATCAGCCCCAGCATTTT
cdr3_aa: CASSPSRIAPYSNQPQHF

d_call: .
j_call: TRBJ2-3
clone_size: .
v_call: TRBV14
cdr3_nt: TGTGCCAGCAGCCAAGTTGACTACAGGGATACGCAGTATTTT
cdr3_aa: CASSQVDYRDTQYF

d_call: .
j_call: TRBJ1-2
clone_size: .
v_call: TRBV14
cdr3_nt: TGTGCCAGCAGCCCCACGAGAAGGGGCCCCTTCAACTATGGCTACACCTTC
cdr3_aa: CASSPTRRGPFNYGYTF

d_call: .
j_call: TRBJ2-5
clone_size: .
v_call: TRBV21-1
cdr3_nt: TGTGCCAGCAGCGCTCAGAGGAAAGAGACCCAGTACTTC
cdr3_aa: CASSAQRKETQYF

d_call: .
j_call: TRBJ2-1
clone_size: .
v_call: TRBV6-5
cdr3_nt: TGTGCCAGCAGTTACACTTCCAGGGAGAGTGGGGAGCAGTTCTTC
cdr3_aa: CASSYTSRESGEQFF